This T cell receptor (beta chain) appears in the sequencing data of a study of early T cells in non-severe SARS-CoV-2 infection (dated by TCRdb to the early 2020s). Some background on the complete study: Bulk RNA from unsorted whole blood was used for TCR sequencing, so alpha and beta chains could not be paired.

The study was a case-control design nested within a healthcare worker cohort in London, UK, with weekly nasopharyngeal swab PCR tests and blood sampling. Healthcare workers were recruited during the week of the UK lockdown, between 23 and 31 March 2020, and followed weekly for up to roughly 15 weeks. This clonotype was seen a few times. What this receptor recognizes is not known. No much larger clone is present one base from it, and per-base qualities are unavailable. Overall study outcomes, separate from this receptor: VDJdb matching was skewed toward anti-spike CD8 responses, so virus-specific expansions were likely underestimated and private and CD4 specificities were missed.

Library preparation was by 5' RACE. The reads were generated on a NextSeq 500. To correct for sequencing error and PCR bias, the TCR library protocol tagged individual cDNA molecules with unique molecular identifiers. Both TCR alpha and beta chains were sequenced, and tight co-correlation was observed between alpha and beta sequence abundances in each sample. Concerning the study's data processing: V gene, J gene and CDR3 annotation of TCR sequences was performed with Decombinator V4. TCRs were defined as expanded if a significant change between any two time points was detected under a Poisson model with p below 0.0001. TCR abundances were normalised to the total number of TCRs sequenced in each sample and reported as counts per million. VDJdb, accessed 1 November 2021, was searched for CMV, EBV and SARS-CoV-2 annotated TCRs, excluding TCRs annotated for multiple antigens. Using fastp at Q25 and MiXCR, TCRdb reprocessed the public reads and kept productive beta chains. Rows are combined by CDR3 protein, so each entry shows the most common genes and DNA. What appears here as the V and J calls and clone size reflects TCRdb's work, not the paper's. For this sample there are tens of thousands of distinct CDR3 sequences; about 5% appear just once. 5.2% of the sample is in the top ten clones.

The sequence was collected from an adult who was a healthcare worker with PCR-confirmed SARS-CoV-2 infection or an uninfected control (not recorded which). Sequencing was carried out using whole blood.

The CDR3 region: CSVDRGQGAPGRMNTEAFF. In nucleotide form, the sequence is TGCAGCGTTGATCGAGGACAGGGGGCGCCGGGTAGAATGAACACTGAAGCTTTCTTT. The V gene is TRBV29-1 and the J gene is TRBJ1-1, and 11 junctional nucleotides match TRBD1. In the germline V gene, CDR1 corresponds to SQVTM and CDR2 to ANQGSEA. The CDR3 spans 19 residues, from the cysteine through the phenylalanine. Only the CDR3 portion is preserved as DNA: 57 bases, with reading frame beginning at the first base. V and J are trimmed by 3 bases and 0 bases, and the gene matches miss 15 bases of the junction. With all but the CDR3 taken from the reference TRBV29-1 and TRBJ1-1 genes, the full variable domain is: SAVISQKPSRDICQRGTSLTIQCQVDSQVTMMFWYRQQPGQSLTLIATANQGSEATYESGFVIDKFPISRPNLTFSTLTVSNMSPEDSSIYLCSVDRGQGAPGRMNTEAFFGQGTRLTVV.